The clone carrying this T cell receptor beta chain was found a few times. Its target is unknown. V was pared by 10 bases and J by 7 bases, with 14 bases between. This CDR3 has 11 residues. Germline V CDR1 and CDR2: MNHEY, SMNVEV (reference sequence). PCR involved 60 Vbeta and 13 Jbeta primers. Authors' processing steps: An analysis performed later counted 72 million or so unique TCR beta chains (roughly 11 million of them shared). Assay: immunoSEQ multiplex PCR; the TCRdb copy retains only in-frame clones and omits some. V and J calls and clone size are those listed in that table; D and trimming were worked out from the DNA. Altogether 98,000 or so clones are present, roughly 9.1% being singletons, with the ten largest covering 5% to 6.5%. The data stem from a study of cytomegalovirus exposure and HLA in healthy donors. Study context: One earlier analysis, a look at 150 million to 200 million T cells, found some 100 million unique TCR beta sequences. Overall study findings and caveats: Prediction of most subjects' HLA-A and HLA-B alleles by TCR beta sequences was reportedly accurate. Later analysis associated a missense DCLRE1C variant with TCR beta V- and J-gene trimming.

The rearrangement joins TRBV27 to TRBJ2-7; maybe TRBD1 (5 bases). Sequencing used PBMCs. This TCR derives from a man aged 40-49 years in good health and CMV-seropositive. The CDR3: CATWGAREQYF. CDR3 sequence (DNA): TGTGCCACCTGGGGCGCGCGGGAGCAGTACTTC.